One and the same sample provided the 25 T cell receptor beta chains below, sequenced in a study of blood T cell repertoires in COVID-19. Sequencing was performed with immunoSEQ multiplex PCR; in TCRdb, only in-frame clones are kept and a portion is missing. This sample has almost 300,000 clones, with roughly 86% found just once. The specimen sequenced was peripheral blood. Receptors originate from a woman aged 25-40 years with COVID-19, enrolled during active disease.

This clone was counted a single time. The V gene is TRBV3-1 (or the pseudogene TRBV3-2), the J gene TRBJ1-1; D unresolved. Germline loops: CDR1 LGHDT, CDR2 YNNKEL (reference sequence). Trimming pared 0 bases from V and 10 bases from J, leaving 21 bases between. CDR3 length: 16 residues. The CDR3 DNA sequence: TGTGCCAGCAGCCAAGAAGTCCTTTACTTGCTTGATGGAGCTTTCTTT. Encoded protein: CASSQEVLYLLDGAFF.

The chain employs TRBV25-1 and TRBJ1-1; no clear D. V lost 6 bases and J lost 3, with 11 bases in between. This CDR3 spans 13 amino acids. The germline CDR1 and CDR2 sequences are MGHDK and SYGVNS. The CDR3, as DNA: TGTGCCAGCAGGTTCCGGGAGGACACTGAAGCTTTCTTT. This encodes CASRFREDTEAFF.

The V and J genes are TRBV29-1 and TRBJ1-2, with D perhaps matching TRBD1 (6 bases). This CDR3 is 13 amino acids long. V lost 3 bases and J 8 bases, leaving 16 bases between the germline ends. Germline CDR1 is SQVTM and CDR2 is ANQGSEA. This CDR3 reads CSVDRIYREGYTF. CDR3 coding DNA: TGCAGCGTTGACCGGATATACAGGGAAGGCTACACCTTC.

The chain's CDR3 is CASSPRGKAYEQYF. CDR3 DNA: TGTGCCAGCAGCCCACGGGGGAAGGCCTACGAGCAGTACTTC. The chain links TRBV5-6 to TRBJ2-7; tentatively, D is TRBD2 (6 bases). In germline, CDR1 is SGHDT, CDR2 YYEEEE. The CDR3 sequence is 14 residues long. The V and J ends lost 4 bases and 2 bases respectively, with 13 bases between them.

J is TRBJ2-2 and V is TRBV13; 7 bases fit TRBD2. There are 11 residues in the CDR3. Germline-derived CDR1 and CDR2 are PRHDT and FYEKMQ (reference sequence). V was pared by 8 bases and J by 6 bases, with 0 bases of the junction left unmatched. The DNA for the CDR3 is TGTGCCAGCCGGGGGGCCGGGGAGCTGTTTTTT. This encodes CASRGAGELFF.

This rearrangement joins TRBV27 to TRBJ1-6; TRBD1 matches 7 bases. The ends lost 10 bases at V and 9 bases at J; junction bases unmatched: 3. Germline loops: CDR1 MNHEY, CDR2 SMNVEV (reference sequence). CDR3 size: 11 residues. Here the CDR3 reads CATGQTSPLHF. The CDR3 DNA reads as TGTGCCACGGGACAGACTTCACCCCTCCACTTT.

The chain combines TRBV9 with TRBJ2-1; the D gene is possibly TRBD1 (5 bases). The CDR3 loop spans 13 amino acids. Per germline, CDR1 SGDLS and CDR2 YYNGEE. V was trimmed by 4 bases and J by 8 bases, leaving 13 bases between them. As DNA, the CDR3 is TGTGCCAGCAGCCCTAGGGGTAGAGATGAGCAGTTCTTC. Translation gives CASSPRGRDEQFF.

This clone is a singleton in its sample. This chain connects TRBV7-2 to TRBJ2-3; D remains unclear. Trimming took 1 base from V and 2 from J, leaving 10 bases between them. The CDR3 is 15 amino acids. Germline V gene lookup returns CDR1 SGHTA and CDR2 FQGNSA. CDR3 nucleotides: TGTGCCAGCAGCTTAGGACAACTGATCACAGATACGCAGTATTTT. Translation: CASSLGQLITDTQYF. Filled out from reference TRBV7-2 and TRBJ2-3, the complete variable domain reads GAGVSQSPSNKVTEKGKDVELRCDPISGHTALYWYRQSLGQGLEFLIYFQGNSAPDKSGLPSDRFSAERTGGSVSTLTIQRTQQEDSAVYLCASSLGQLITDTQYFGPGTRLTVL.

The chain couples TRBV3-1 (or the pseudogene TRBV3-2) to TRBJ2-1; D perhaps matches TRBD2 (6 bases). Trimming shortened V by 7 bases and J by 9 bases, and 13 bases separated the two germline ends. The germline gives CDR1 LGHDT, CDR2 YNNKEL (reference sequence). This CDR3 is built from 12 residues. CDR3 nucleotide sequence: TGTGCCAGCACCCCCGGGGGAAGTGAGCAGTTCTTC. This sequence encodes CASTPGGSEQFF.

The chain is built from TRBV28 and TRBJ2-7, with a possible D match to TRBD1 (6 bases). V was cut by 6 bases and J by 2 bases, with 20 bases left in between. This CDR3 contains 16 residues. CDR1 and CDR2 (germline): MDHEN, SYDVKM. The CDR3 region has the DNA TGTGCCAGCAGCTTCACCCAGGGGACCGCCACCTACGAGCAGTACTTC. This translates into CASSFTQGTATYEQYF.

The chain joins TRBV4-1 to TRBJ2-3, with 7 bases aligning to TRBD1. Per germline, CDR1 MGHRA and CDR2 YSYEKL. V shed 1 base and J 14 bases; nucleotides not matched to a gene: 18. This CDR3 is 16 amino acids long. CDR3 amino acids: CASSQAPGTASQGPYF. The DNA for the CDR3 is TGCGCCAGCAGCCAAGCCCCCGGGACAGCGTCCCAAGGTCCGTATTTT.

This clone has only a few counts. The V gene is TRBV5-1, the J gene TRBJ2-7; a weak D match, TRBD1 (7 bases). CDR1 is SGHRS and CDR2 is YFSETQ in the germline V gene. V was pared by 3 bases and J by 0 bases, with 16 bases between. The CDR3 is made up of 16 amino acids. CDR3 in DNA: TGCGCCAGCAGCTCCATGACAGGGCGGGGCTCCTACGAGCAGTACTTC. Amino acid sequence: CASSSMTGRGSYEQYF.

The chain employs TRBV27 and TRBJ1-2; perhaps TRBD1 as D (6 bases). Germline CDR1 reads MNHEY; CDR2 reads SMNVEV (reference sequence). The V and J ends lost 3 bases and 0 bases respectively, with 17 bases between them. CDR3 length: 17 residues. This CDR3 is CASSFRGARHTNYGYTF. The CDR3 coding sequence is TGTGCCAGCAGTTTCCGGGGGGCACGCCATACTAACTATGGCTACACCTTC.

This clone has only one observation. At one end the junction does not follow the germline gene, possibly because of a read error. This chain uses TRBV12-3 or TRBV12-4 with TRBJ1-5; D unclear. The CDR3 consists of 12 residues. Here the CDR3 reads CASSLGHQPQHF. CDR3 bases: TGTGCCAGCAGCTTAGGGCATCAGCCCCAGCATTTT.

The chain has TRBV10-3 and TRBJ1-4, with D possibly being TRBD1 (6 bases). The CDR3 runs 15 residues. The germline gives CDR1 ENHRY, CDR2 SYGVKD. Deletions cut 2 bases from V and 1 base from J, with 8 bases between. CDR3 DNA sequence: TGTGCCATCAGTGAGAGAGGGGGAACTAATGAAAAACTGTTTTTT. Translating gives CAISERGGTNEKLFF.

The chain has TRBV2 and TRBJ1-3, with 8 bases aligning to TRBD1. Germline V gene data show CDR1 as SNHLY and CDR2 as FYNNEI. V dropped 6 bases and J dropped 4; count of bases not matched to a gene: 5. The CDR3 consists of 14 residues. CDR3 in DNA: TGTGCCAGCAGCAAGACAGGGGCAGGAAACACCATATATTTT. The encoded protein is CASSKTGAGNTIYF.

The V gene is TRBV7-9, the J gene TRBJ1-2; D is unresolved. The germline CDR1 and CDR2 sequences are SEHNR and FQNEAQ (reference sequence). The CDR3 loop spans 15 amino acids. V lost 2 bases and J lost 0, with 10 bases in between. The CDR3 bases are TGTGCCAGCAGCTTAAATGGGCGAGCTAACTATGGCTACACCTTC. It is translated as CASSLNGRANYGYTF.

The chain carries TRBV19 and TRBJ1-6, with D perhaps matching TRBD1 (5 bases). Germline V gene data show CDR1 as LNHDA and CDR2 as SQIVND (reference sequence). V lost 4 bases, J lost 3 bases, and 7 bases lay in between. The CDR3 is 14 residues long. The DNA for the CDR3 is TGTGCCAGTAGTACCGGGGGCTATAATTCACCCCTCCACTTT. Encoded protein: CASSTGGYNSPLHF.

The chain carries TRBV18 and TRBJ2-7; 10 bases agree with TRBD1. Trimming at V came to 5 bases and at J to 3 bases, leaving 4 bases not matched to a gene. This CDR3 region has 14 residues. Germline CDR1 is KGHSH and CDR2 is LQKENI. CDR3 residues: CASSVGTGDYEQYF. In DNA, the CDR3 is TGTGCCAGCTCAGTTGGGACAGGGGACTACGAGCAGTACTTC.

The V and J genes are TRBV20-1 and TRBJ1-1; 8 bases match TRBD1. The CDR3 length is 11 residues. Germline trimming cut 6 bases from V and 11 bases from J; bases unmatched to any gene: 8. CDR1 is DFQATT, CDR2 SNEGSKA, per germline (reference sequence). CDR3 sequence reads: CSASRTGRAFF. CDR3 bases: TGCAGTGCCAGCAGGACAGGGAGGGCTTTCTTT.

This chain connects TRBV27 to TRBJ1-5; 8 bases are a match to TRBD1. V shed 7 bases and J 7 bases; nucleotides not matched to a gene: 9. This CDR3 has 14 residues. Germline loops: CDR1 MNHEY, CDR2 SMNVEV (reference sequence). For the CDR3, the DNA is TGTGCCAGCAAGCGGACAGGGTGGGGGCAGCCCCAGCATTTT. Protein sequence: CASKRTGWGQPQHF.

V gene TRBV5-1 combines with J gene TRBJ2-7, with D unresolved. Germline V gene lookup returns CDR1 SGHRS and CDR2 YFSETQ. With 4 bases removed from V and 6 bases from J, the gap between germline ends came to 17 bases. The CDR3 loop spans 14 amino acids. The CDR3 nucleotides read TGCGCCAGCAGCGACTCGAGTGGGTCTTCCGAGCAGTACTTC. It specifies CASSDSSGSSEQYF.

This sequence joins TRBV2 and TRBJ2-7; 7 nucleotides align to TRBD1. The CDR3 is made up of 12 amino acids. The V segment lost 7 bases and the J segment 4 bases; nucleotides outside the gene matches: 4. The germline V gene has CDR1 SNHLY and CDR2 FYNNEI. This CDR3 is CASTGQNYEQYF. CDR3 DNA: TGTGCCAGCACGGGACAGAATTACGAGCAGTACTTC.

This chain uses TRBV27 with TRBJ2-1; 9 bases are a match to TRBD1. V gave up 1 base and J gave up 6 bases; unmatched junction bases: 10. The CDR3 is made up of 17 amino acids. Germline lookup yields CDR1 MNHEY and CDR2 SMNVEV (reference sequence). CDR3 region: CASSLLPGQGFSNEQFF. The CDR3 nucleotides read TGTGCCAGCAGTTTATTGCCGGGACAGGGCTTTTCCAATGAGCAGTTCTTC.

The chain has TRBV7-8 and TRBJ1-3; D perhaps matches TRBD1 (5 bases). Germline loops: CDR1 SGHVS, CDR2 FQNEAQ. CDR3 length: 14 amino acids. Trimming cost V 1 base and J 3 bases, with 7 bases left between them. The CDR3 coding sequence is TGTGCCAGCAGCTTAGGCAGGGTTGGAAACACCATATATTTT. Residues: CASSLGRVGNTIYF.